The clone carrying this TCR beta chain was seen ten or more times. Antigen unknown. The data derive from a study of blood T cells in healthy people across ages. The V end lost 8 bases, the J end lost 0 bases, and 16 bases lay between the germline ends. The CDR3 sequence is 15 residues long. From germline, CDR1 is MDHEN and CDR2 SYDVKM. The second PCR ran roughly 6 to 12 cycles with a sample-barcoded 5' primer and J-beta primers. Via MiXCR, TCRdb re-called the 5' RACE reads, giving one row per CDR3 protein. The sample shows about 800,000 distinct CDR3 sequences, more than 35% of them seen only once. The authors isolated at least 6 million PBMCs per sample. There were at least 6 micrograms of total RNA extracted from every sample. Findings and limits, study-wide: Roughly linearly, TCR beta diversity per million T cells fell as age increased. It was not known whether donors were CMV positive (a possible confounder of expanded clonotype changes).

The clonotype originates from a man older than 75 in good health. Sequencing was done on a sample of blood. The rearrangement joins TRBV28 to TRBJ2-5; D may be TRBD2 (7 bases). The CDR3: CASGAEGGYQETQYF. The CDR3 coding sequence is TGTGCCAGCGGGGCCGAGGGGGGGTACCAAGAGACCCAGTACTTC.